Each of the 10 T cell receptor beta chains below was sequenced from the same sample in a study of spatial heterogeneity in lung cancer. The time point here: blood at routine non-recurrence follow-up after resection. Tumor, nontumor lung or frozen PBMC supplied whole RNA, sequenced without sorting. Each CDR3 protein is one row after TCRdb ran MiXCR on the 5' RACE reads. This table holds 50,000 to 60,000 distinct CDR3 sequences, less than 9% found once. The sequences come from PBMCs, collected at follow-up. Source of these receptors: a female donor with early-stage non-small cell lung cancer.

The CDR3 protein is CASGTGDQPQHF. CDR3 DNA: TGTGCCAGCGGGACAGGGGATCAGCCCCAGCATTTT. The V gene is TRBV9, the J gene TRBJ1-5; TRBD1 matches 10 bases. Germline CDR1 is SGDLS and CDR2 is YYNGEE. This CDR3 comprises 12 residues. Trimming took 7 bases from V and 5 from J; bases not matched to a gene: 0.

This clonotype showed up many times. The J gene is TRBJ1-1, the V gene TRBV28; D possibly corresponds to TRBD1 (5 bases). With 2 bases removed from V and 1 base from J, the gap between germline ends came to 17 bases. Germline CDR1 MDHEN, CDR2 SYDVKM. The CDR3 runs to 17 residues. The CDR3 here is CASSLRSRGGGNTEAFF. DNA for the CDR3: TGTGCCAGCAGTTTACGTTCTAGGGGCGGGGGGAACACTGAAGCTTTCTTT. The full variable domain, rest sourced from reference TRBV28 and TRBJ1-1, is DVKVTQSSRYLVKRTGEKVFLECVQDMDHENMFWYRQDPGLGLRLIYFSYDVKMKEKGDIPEGYSVSREKKERFSLILESASTNQTSMYLCASSLRSRGGGNTEAFFGQGTRLTVV.

The chain employs TRBV29-1 and TRBJ2-1, with D unresolved. The CDR3 sequence is 13 residues long. CDR1 and CDR2 from the germline V gene are SQVTM and ANQGSEA. V gave up 5 bases and J gave up 0 bases, with 8 bases separating them. The CDR3 spells CSVWLSSYNEQFF. The CDR3 bases are TGCAGCGTTTGGCTGAGCTCCTACAATGAGCAGTTCTTC.

This clonotype was recorded at least ten times. The J gene is TRBJ1-2, the V gene TRBV29-1; 7 bases match TRBD1. The CDR3 runs 12 residues. Trimming removed 4 bases from V and 4 bases from J; junction bases left unmatched: 3. Germline CDR1 is SQVTM and CDR2 is ANQGSEA. CDR3 residues: CSVGQGVYGYTF. CDR3 nucleotide sequence: TGCAGCGTTGGACAGGGAGTCTATGGCTACACCTTC.

This clonotype was found many times. The chain uses TRBV28 and TRBJ2-6, with TRBD2 matching 7 bases. Germline CDR1 MDHEN, CDR2 SYDVKM. The CDR3 covers 15 residues. Unmatched junction bases numbered 2, after V lost 4 bases and J lost 2 bases. The CDR3 spells CASSSLAAGANVLTF. The CDR3 region has the DNA TGTGCCAGCAGTTCCCTAGCGGCTGGGGCCAACGTCCTGACTTTC.

The V call is TRBV13, the J call TRBJ1-2; D is possibly TRBD1 (6 bases). The germline V and J ends were trimmed by 2 bases and 0 bases, with 13 bases remaining between them. CDR3 length equals 16 residues. In germline, CDR1 is PRHDT, CDR2 FYEKMQ (reference sequence). As DNA, the CDR3 is TGTGCCAGCAGCTTATATCGGGCAGGGGCTAACTATGGCTACACCTTC. This codes for CASSLYRAGANYGYTF.

This clonotype was counted a few times. The rearrangement links TRBV7-2 to TRBJ2-3, with D hard to call. CDR3 length equals 13 residues. The V and J ends lost 3 bases and 4 bases respectively, with 8 bases between them. The germline V gene has CDR1 SGHTA and CDR2 FQGNSA. As DNA, the CDR3 is TGTGCCAGCAGCTTTGCGGAACCAGATACGCAGTATTTT. It translates to CASSFAEPDTQYF.

This clonotype was seen ten or more times. The CDR3 DNA reads as TGTGCCAGCAGCCAAGAATGGGGAAGGCAGTTCTTC. As protein: CASSQEWGRQFF. The gene calls are TRBV3-1 and TRBJ2-1; unclear D gene. The CDR3 is 12 amino acids. In germline, CDR1 is LGHDT, CDR2 YNNKEL (reference sequence). The germline V and J ends were trimmed by 0 bases and 12 bases, with 9 bases remaining between them.

This clonotype was observed a few times. The rearrangement links TRBV6-5 to TRBJ1-2, with D perhaps matching TRBD1 (5 bases). Trimming pared 6 bases from V and 2 bases from J, leaving 10 bases between. The germline V gene encodes CDR1 MNHEY and CDR2 SVGAGI. The CDR3 loop spans 13 amino acids. The CDR3 DNA reads as TGTGCCAGCAGCCCGACAGAAAACTATGGCTACACCTTC. It yields the protein CASSPTENYGYTF.

This clonotype was recorded at least ten times. The V call is TRBV6-5, the J call TRBJ2-7, with D unresolved. The CDR3 consists of 13 residues. Per the germline V gene, CDR1 is MNHEY and CDR2 is SVGAGI. Trimming removed 0 bases from V and 3 bases from J, with 6 bases in between. The CDR3 DNA reads as TGTGCCAGCAGTTACTCGAGCCTCTACGAGCAGTACTTC. Amino acid sequence: CASSYSSLYEQYF.